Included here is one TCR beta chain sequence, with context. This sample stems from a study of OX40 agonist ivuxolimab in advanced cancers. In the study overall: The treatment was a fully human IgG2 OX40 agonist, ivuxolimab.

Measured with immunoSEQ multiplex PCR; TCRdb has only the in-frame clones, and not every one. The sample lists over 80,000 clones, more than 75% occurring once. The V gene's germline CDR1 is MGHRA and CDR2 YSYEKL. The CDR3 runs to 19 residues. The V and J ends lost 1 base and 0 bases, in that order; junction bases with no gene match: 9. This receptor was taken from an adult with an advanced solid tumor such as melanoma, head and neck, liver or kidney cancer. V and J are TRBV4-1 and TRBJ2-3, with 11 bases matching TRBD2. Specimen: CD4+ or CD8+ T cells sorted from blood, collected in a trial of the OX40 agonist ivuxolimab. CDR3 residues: CASSQGGSGRATSTDTQYF. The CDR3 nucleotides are TGCGCCAGCAGCCAAGGGGGTAGCGGGAGGGCCACCAGCACAGATACGCAGTATTTT.